This T cell receptor (beta chain) was identified in a study of T cell responses to AZD1222 COVID-19 vaccine (TCRdb year 2021). Background on the whole study: AZD1222 recipients with second doses at about 4 weeks or about 12 weeks were pooled, because spike-specific TCR depth and breadth did not differ between schedules. A total of 230 to 250 trial participants underwent TCR sequencing, of whom approximately 200 had received two doses of AZD1222 and about 26 had received two doses of the MenACWY control vaccine. Trial participants were enrolled by age into 18-55, 56-69 and 70-plus year subgroups, with 148, 28 and 57 TCR-sequenced participants respectively. Findings and caveats that apply to the study as a whole: In the small 56-69-year group, the increase in depth fell short of significance, most likely because of low power. Conclusions about previously exposed vaccinees are limited, since just a handful of AZD1222 recipients were seropositive for SARS-CoV-2 at baseline. After two AZD1222 doses, both the breadth and the depth of spike-specific TCRs were significantly higher than at day 0 and than in MenACWY recipients. Reportedly, close to half of the unique spike-specific TCRs recognized epitopes lying outside the regions that are mutated in the B.1.351 and B.1.1.7 variants. No day 14 peak-response samples were available, so repertoires were characterized only after the peak T cell response. Participants were mostly white British, with more females than males. The authors suggested clonal diversity may have been underestimated. The whole spike protein was spanned by vaccine-associated CD4 TCRs, and dominant responses were seen in regions 160-218 and 743-854.

The CDR3 regions of human TCRbeta chains were subjected to immunosequencing. On the study's bioinformatics: TCRs in the repertoires were compared against a reference library of SARS-CoV-2-specific TCRs that had been generated with the MIRA antigen-specificity platform. Breadth was defined as the fraction of unique TCRs that were SARS-CoV-2-associated. Depth was defined as the fraction of total T cells that were SARS-CoV-2-associated. Using the MIRA data, each spike-specific TCR was assigned both to the spike region to which the TCR was reactive and to a CD4 or CD8 class. Log10-transformed breadth and depth values were compared by one-way ANOVA with Sidak's multiple comparisons tests. TCRdb holds this immuneACCESS table with in-frame rearrangements only. Some clones are missing; in checked studies, unresolved V genes explain under half, and the rest has no known cause. The V and J calls and clone size come from that table; D and trimming were worked out from the DNA. The sample contains 150,000 to 200,000 clones, about 91% of them found a single time. Around 4% of the sample rests with the top ten.

Details on this clone: Its antigen is still unknown. No base quality information exists; no much larger clone differs at one position.

Via the germline V gene (reference sequence), CDR1 is DFQATT and CDR2 SNEGSKA. Unmatched junction bases come to 7, with V trimmed by 3 bases and J by 2 bases. The CDR3 covers 15 residues, taking in both the cysteine and the phenylalanine. Only CDR3 DNA remains: 45 bases, in frame from the first base. Taken with the paper, the label for time point translates to: baseline before first vaccination. The vaccinee samples were drawn from two UK trials, COV001 and COV002, one of which was a single-blind randomized controlled phase 2/3 trial testing AZD1222 (ChAdOx1 nCoV-19) in healthy adults. Trial participant PBMC samples were collected at day 0 and day 28 after the second dose for TCRbeta chain sequencing.

The sample here was peripheral blood, taken on day 0 of AZD1222 vaccination. The receptor was isolated from an adult in good health. The chain is assembled from TRBV20-1 and TRBJ2-1; TRBD2 fits 7 bases in the junction. The CDR3 amino acid sequence is: CSASKGLAAYNEQFF. The nucleotide sequence is TGCAGTGCTAGTAAGGGGCTAGCGGCCTACAATGAGCAGTTCTTC.